The 29 T cell receptor beta chains given below trace back to one sample, sequenced in a study of identifying expanded T cells in peripheral blood. Assay: immunoSEQ multiplex PCR; the TCRdb copy retains only in-frame clones and omits some. The repertoire holds over 65,000 clones, over 85% seen once, with about 7% in the top ten. Material: blood. The receptors were sampled from a person aged 18 to 70 in good health.

The chain uses TRBV6-1 and TRBJ1-1; tentative D call: TRBD1 (6 bases). This CDR3 is 15 amino acids long. Trimming stripped 6 bases from V and 3 bases from J, with 17 bases between. Per the germline V gene, CDR1 is MNHNS and CDR2 is SASEGT. The CDR3 loop is CASSSSDRRDTEAFF. For the CDR3, the DNA is TGTGCCAGCAGCTCAAGCGACAGGAGAGACACTGAAGCTTTCTTT.

The genes are TRBV5-8 and TRBJ1-3; unclear D gene. The germline V gene has CDR1 SGHTS and CDR2 YDEGEE. V lost 3 bases and J lost 2, with 18 bases in between. The CDR3 spans 17 residues. In nucleotides, the CDR3 is TGTGCCAGCAGCTCGGTGGTAAGGGAGCGTGCTGGAAACACCATATATTTT. This sequence encodes CASSSVVRERAGNTIYF.

The V gene is TRBV9, the J gene TRBJ1-2, with D unclear. With 4 bases removed from V and 3 bases from J, the gap between germline ends came to 10 bases. Germline V CDR1 and CDR2: SGDLS, YYNGEE. The length of the CDR3 is 13 residues. CDR3 nucleotides: TGTGCCAGCAGCCCCGACGGGGACTATGGCTACACCTTC. It specifies CASSPDGDYGYTF. Variable domain in full (rest from reference TRBV9 and TRBJ1-2): DSGVTQTPKHLITATGQRVTLRCSPRSGDLSVYWYQQSLDQGLQFLIQYYNGEERAKGNILERFSAQQFPDLHSELNLSSLELGDSALYFCASSPDGDYGYTFGSGTRLTVV.

The genes are TRBV5-6 and TRBJ1-4; 11 bases align to TRBD1. This CDR3 comprises 17 residues. Germline assignment: CDR1 SGHDT and CDR2 YYEEEE. The V and J ends lost 6 bases and 3 bases, in that order; junction bases with no gene match: 10. The CDR3 DNA sequence: TGTGCCAGCAAAGCGTTGGGACAGGGGGTTGCTAATGAAAAACTGTTTTTT. This encodes CASKALGQGVANEKLFF.

The chain carries TRBV30 and TRBJ1-1; D remains unclear. The CDR3 is made up of 15 amino acids. Trimming shortened V by 1 base and J by 8 bases, and 20 bases separated the two germline ends. The V gene's germline CDR1 is GTSNPN and CDR2 SVGIG (reference sequence). CDR3 coding DNA: TGTGCCTGGAGTGCCCCTCGGCCGACCCCGGGGGAAGCTTTCTTT. This gives the protein CAWSAPRPTPGEAFF.

The rearrangement joins TRBV11-2 to TRBJ1-1; no definite D call. This CDR3 has 14 residues. V was cut by 1 base and J by 7 bases, with 13 bases left in between. Per the germline V gene, CDR1 is SGHAT and CDR2 is FQNNGV. This CDR3 is CASSLGRVVGEAFF. CDR3 in DNA: TGTGCCAGCAGCTTAGGGAGGGTGGTGGGTGAAGCTTTCTTT.

The V and J genes are TRBV9 and TRBJ2-7; 8 bases are shared with TRBD1. The CDR3 consists of 13 residues. CDR1 and CDR2 (germline): SGDLS, YYNGEE. The junction had 7 bases not matched to a gene; V was cut back by 8 bases and J by 3 bases. The CDR3 is CARDRERNYEQYF. Written as DNA, the CDR3 is TGTGCCAGGGACAGGGAAAGAAACTACGAGCAGTACTTC. Full variable domain (missing parts from reference TRBV9 and TRBJ2-7): DSGVTQTPKHLITATGQRVTLRCSPRSGDLSVYWYQQSLDQGLQFLIQYYNGEERAKGNILERFSAQQFPDLHSELNLSSLELGDSALYFCARDRERNYEQYFGPGTRLTVT.

The chain recombines TRBV18 with TRBJ1-2; 12 bases are a match to TRBD1. This CDR3 spans 14 amino acids. Germline V gene lookup returns CDR1 KGHSH and CDR2 LQKENI. The J segment lost 7 bases and the V segment lost 7 bases, leaving 7 bases of the junction unmatched. The CDR3 DNA reads TGTGCCAGCTTGCCCTCGGGACAGGGGGCTGGCTACACCTTC. Its translation is CASLPSGQGAGYTF.

The V and J genes are TRBV6-1 and TRBJ2-1, with TRBD1 matching 7 bases. J gave up 7 bases and V 1 base, and 7 bases lay outside the gene matches. CDR3 length: 15 residues. CDR1 and CDR2 (germline): MNHNS, SASEGT. In nucleotides, the CDR3 is TGTGCCAGCAGTGAAGGGCGGGCAGGGGGTAATGAGCAGTTCTTC. This encodes CASSEGRAGGNEQFF.

CDR3 sequence (DNA): TGTGCCAGCAGAACAACGAACACTGAAGCTTTCTTT. Amino acid sequence: CASRTTNTEAFF. The chain has TRBV28 and TRBJ1-1; D remains ambiguous. CDR3 length equals 12 residues. The germline V and J ends were trimmed by 6 bases and 1 base, with 6 bases remaining between them. The germline V gene encodes CDR1 MDHEN and CDR2 SYDVKM.

The genes are TRBV5-1 and TRBJ2-1; the match to TRBD1 covers 8 bases. The V segment lost 4 bases and the J segment 4 bases; nucleotides outside the gene matches: 7. Germline loops: CDR1 SGHRS, CDR2 YFSETQ. This CDR3 region has 15 residues. This chain's CDR3 is CASSQDRALYNEQFF. CDR3 nucleotides: TGCGCCAGCAGCCAGGACAGGGCTTTATACAATGAGCAGTTCTTC.

The rearrangement joins TRBV7-2 to TRBJ1-2, with 9 bases lining up with TRBD1. Looked up from germline, CDR1 is SGHTA and CDR2 is FQGNSA. This CDR3 is 15 amino acids long. The V gene end was trimmed by 5 bases and the J gene end by 4 bases; junction bases not matched to a gene: 8. The CDR3 loop reads CASSISTGGFYGYTF. The CDR3 bases are TGTGCCAGCAGCATATCGACAGGGGGATTCTATGGCTACACCTTC. Complete variable domain (other parts from reference TRBV7-2 and TRBJ1-2): GAGVSQSPSNKVTEKGKDVELRCDPISGHTALYWYRQSLGQGLEFLIYFQGNSAPDKSGLPSDRFSAERTGGSVSTLTIQRTQQEDSAVYLCASSISTGGFYGYTFGSGTRLTVV.

V and J are TRBV29-1 and TRBJ1-2; D is possibly TRBD1 (6 bases). Looked up from germline, CDR1 is SQVTM and CDR2 is ANQGSEA. The CDR3 spans 13 residues. Trimming stripped 5 bases from V and 2 bases from J, with 12 bases between. The CDR3 here is CSVPQGTNYGYTF. The DNA of the CDR3 is TGCAGCGTTCCACAGGGAACGAACTATGGCTACACCTTC.

This chain uses TRBV18 with TRBJ2-2, with 7 nucleotides matching TRBD1. Germline CDR1 reads KGHSH; CDR2 reads LQKENI. J gave up 5 bases and V 6 bases, and 9 bases lay outside the gene matches. CDR3 size: 15 residues. CDR3 sequence reads: CASSPGTARTGELFF. The CDR3 DNA is TGTGCCAGCTCGCCCGGGACAGCGCGAACCGGGGAGCTGTTTTTT.

The V call is TRBV12-5, the J call TRBJ1-4; D is possibly TRBD1 (6 bases). CDR1 is LGHNT, CDR2 FRNRAP, per germline. V shed 1 base and J shed 14 bases, with 20 bases lying between them. The CDR3 length is 15 residues. CDR3 nucleotides: TGTGCTAGTGGTTTGGGCGGGGGCACCTCCGACCCTCTGTTTTTT. Protein product: CASGLGGGTSDPLFF.

The chain uses TRBV6-5 and TRBJ1-1, with D possibly TRBD1 on 6 matching bases. The V and J ends lost 6 bases and 4 bases respectively, with 12 bases between them. Per germline, CDR1 MNHEY and CDR2 SVGAGI. The CDR3 covers 13 residues. The CDR3 sequence: CASRTSGATEAFF. Here the CDR3 DNA reads TGTGCCAGCAGGACCTCGGGGGCCACTGAAGCTTTCTTT.

The V and J genes are TRBV5-1 and TRBJ2-1; 8 bases line up with TRBD1. In germline, CDR1 is SGHRS, CDR2 YFSETQ. The V and J ends lost 2 bases and 7 bases, in that order; junction bases with no gene match: 5. The CDR3 has 14 amino acids. CDR3 sequence (DNA): TGCGCCAGCAGCTTCGACAGGGGAGGTAATGAGCAGTTCTTC. Amino acid sequence: CASSFDRGGNEQFF.

The chain is built from TRBV7-2 and TRBJ1-3; D gene unclear. Per germline, CDR1 SGHTA and CDR2 FQGNSA. V was shortened by 1 base and J by 0 bases, with 7 bases between the two germline ends. The CDR3 has 15 amino acids. Here the CDR3 reads CASSLERTSGNTIYF. Here the CDR3 DNA reads TGTGCCAGCAGCTTAGAACGGACCTCTGGAAACACCATATATTTT.

The chain carries TRBV11-2 and TRBJ1-2; unclear D gene. The CDR3 runs 14 residues. Trimming cost V 2 bases and J 6 bases, with 13 bases left between them. The germline CDR1 and CDR2 sequences are SGHAT and FQNNGV. This CDR3 is CASSLNVGIDGYTF. For the CDR3, the DNA is TGTGCCAGCAGCTTAAACGTGGGGATCGATGGCTACACCTTC.

The gene calls are TRBV6-6 and TRBJ2-1; D perhaps matches TRBD1 (5 bases). The CDR3 consists of 15 residues. The V end was cut by 0 bases, the J end by 12 bases, with 18 bases between. Looked up from germline, CDR1 is MNHNY and CDR2 is SVGAGI (reference sequence). CDR3: CASSYSISGAGRQFF. The CDR3 region has the DNA TGTGCCAGCAGTTACTCGATTAGTGGGGCCGGACGGCAGTTCTTC.

This clone has just one count. This sequence joins TRBV5-4 and TRBJ2-7, with a possible D match to TRBD2 (6 bases). This CDR3 comprises 15 residues. With 0 bases removed from V and 3 bases from J, the gap between germline ends came to 13 bases. Looked up from germline, CDR1 is SGHNT and CDR2 is YYREEE (reference sequence). CDR3 amino acids: CASSLDTSQFYEQYF. As DNA, the CDR3 is TGTGCCAGCAGCTTGGACACTAGCCAGTTCTACGAGCAGTACTTC.

The CDR3 loop reads CASSLIVSEGNEQFF. CDR3 DNA sequence: TGTGCCAGCAGCTTAATAGTTAGCGAGGGCAATGAGCAGTTCTTC. The chain is built from TRBV7-3 and TRBJ2-1, with D perhaps matching TRBD2 (5 bases). The V end was cut by 1 base, the J end by 6 bases, with 13 bases between. CDR3 length: 15 residues. The germline V gene has CDR1 SGHTA and CDR2 FQGTGA.

V gene TRBV13 combines with J gene TRBJ1-1; 10 nucleotides match TRBD1. Germline CDR1 reads PRHDT; CDR2 reads FYEKMQ (reference sequence). V lost 5 bases and J lost 4; bases outside the gene matches: 13. The CDR3 is 17 residues long. CDR3 amino acids: CASSRLGDRGKGTEAFF. CDR3 DNA: TGTGCCAGCAGCCGCCTGGGGGACAGGGGTAAGGGCACTGAAGCTTTCTTT.

This chain links TRBV10-3 with TRBJ1-2, with unresolved D. Trimming removed 6 bases from V and 3 bases from J, with 11 bases in between. The germline gives CDR1 ENHRY, CDR2 SYGVKD. CDR3 size: 13 residues. CDR3: CAISPRVDYGYTF. CDR3 in DNA: TGTGCCATCAGCCCACGGGTTGACTATGGCTACACCTTC.

CDR3 amino acids: CASRESYSNQPQHF. CDR3 nucleotides: TGTGCCAGCAGGGAGAGCTATAGCAATCAGCCCCAGCATTTT. V gene TRBV7-8 combines with J gene TRBJ1-5; D not resolved. Germline-derived CDR1 and CDR2 are SGHVS and FQNEAQ. V lost 6 bases, J lost 0 bases, and 9 bases lay in between. CDR3 length: 14 amino acids.

V usage is TRBV10-3 and J usage is TRBJ2-7; TRBD1 matches at 10 bases. The CDR3 is made up of 17 amino acids. V dropped 4 bases and J dropped 6; count of bases not matched to a gene: 15. Germline-derived CDR1 and CDR2 are ENHRY and SYGVKD. CDR3 region: CAISAEDTGTGVSEQYF. The CDR3 DNA is TGTGCCATCAGTGCGGAGGATACCGGGACAGGGGTGAGCGAGCAGTACTTC.

The chain recombines TRBV15 with TRBJ2-7; 7 nucleotides line up with TRBD1. V lost 1 base and J lost 5; bases outside the gene matches: 5. There are 14 residues in the CDR3. Germline CDR1 LNHNV, CDR2 YYDKDF (reference sequence). The CDR3 loop reads CATSRGRQGDEQYF. The CDR3 DNA follows: TGTGCCACCAGCAGAGGAAGACAGGGTGACGAGCAGTACTTC.

This chain connects TRBV7-2 to TRBJ1-4; D unclear. The germline V gene has CDR1 SGHTA and CDR2 FQGNSA. V was trimmed by 5 bases and J by 2 bases, leaving 12 bases between them. The CDR3 spans 15 residues. CDR3 nucleotide sequence: TGTGCCAGCAGCCTCGCATCGGCTACTAATGAAAAACTGTTTTTT. It codes for CASSLASATNEKLFF.

This chain uses TRBV9 with TRBJ2-3; no clear D gene. This CDR3 has 14 residues. V lost 3 bases, J lost 0 bases, and 8 bases lay in between. Germline values: CDR1 SGDLS, CDR2 YYNGEE. The CDR3, as DNA: TGTGCCAGCAGCGACCGGGCCAGCACAGATACGCAGTATTTT. This sequence encodes CASSDRASTDTQYF. The variable domain in full, with the rest retrieved from reference TRBV9 and TRBJ2-3, is DSGVTQTPKHLITATGQRVTLRCSPRSGDLSVYWYQQSLDQGLQFLIQYYNGEERAKGNILERFSAQQFPDLHSELNLSSLELGDSALYFCASSDRASTDTQYFGPGTRLTVL.